The present entry profiles one T cell receptor (beta chain) with its context. What it binds is unknown. This sample is part of a study of T-cell memory formation after mild COVID-19. Study conclusions and caveats: Mainly CM and EM harbored the contracting CD4+ clones; mainly EMRA harbored the CD8+ ones. Nothing showed for sure that second-wave clones peaking on day 37 were SARS-CoV-2 specific. Some SARS-CoV-2-responding clones were already detected in memory before infection.

The authors produced TCR alpha and TCR beta cDNA libraries with sample barcodes and UMIs by 5'RACE using constant-segment primers. A single record per CDR3 protein comes from TCRdb applying MiXCR to the 5' RACE reads. The table shows about 200,000 distinct CDR3 sequences, with around 8.8% occurring only once. Trimming took 0 bases from V and 1 from J, leaving 12 bases between them. Looked up from germline, CDR1 is DFQATT and CDR2 is SNEGSKA (reference sequence). The CDR3 has 15 amino acids. Specimen: PBMCs or a T cell subset sorted from them (not recorded which). The sequence derives from a man younger than 35 who had mild COVID-19 (a few samples of this study predate the infection). Cell type and time point are not known. The chain employs TRBV20-1 and TRBJ1-1; perhaps TRBD1 as D (5 bases). CDR3 loop: CSARDLGQGNTEAFF. In nucleotides, the CDR3 is TGCAGTGCTAGAGATCTGGGGCAGGGGAACACTGAAGCTTTCTTT.